A single sample gave rise to the 5 T cell receptor beta chains below, sequenced in a study of blood T cell repertoires in COVID-19. The method was immunoSEQ multiplex PCR; TCRdb's version includes in-frame clones alone and lacks a portion of them. The table records tens of thousands of clones, around 80% of them present only once. Sample: peripheral blood. The origin of the receptors is a man older than 75 with active or convalescent COVID-19.

The gene calls are TRBV5-4 and TRBJ2-7, with D possibly being TRBD1 (5 bases). Per germline, CDR1 SGHNT and CDR2 YYREEE (reference sequence). The CDR3 sequence is 16 residues long. Trimming stripped 4 bases from V and 4 bases from J, with 21 bases between. CDR3 sequence reads: CASSTRADSSRYEQYF. The CDR3 DNA sequence: TGTGCCAGCAGCACCCGGGCCGACAGTAGTAGGTACGAGCAGTACTTC.

Only one count was recorded for this clone. The V call is TRBV19, the J call TRBJ1-5; D not certain. The V gene's germline CDR1 is LNHDA and CDR2 SQIVND (reference sequence). V was clipped by 6 bases and J by 0 bases, with 12 bases between them. The CDR3 extends over 15 amino acids. This CDR3 is CASRTEPDSNQPQHF. The DNA for the CDR3 is TGTGCCAGTAGAACAGAACCAGATAGCAATCAGCCCCAGCATTTT. The full variable domain, its missing parts supplied by reference TRBV19 and TRBJ1-5, is DGGITQSPKYLFRKEGQNVTLSCEQNLNHDAMYWYRQDPGQGLRLIYYSQIVNDFQKGDIAEGYSVSREKKESFPLTVTSAQKNPTAFYLCASRTEPDSNQPQHFGDGTRLSIL.

The DNA of the CDR3 is TGTGCCAGCAGCCTCAACGGACAGATGAACACTGAAGCTTTCTTT. Translated: CASSLNGQMNTEAFF. The chain recombines TRBV7-2 with TRBJ1-1; TRBD1 might be the D (6 bases). Germline CDR1 and CDR2: SGHTA and FQGNSA. Trimming removed 5 bases from V and 0 bases from J, with 13 bases in between. The CDR3 has 15 residues.

The CDR3 protein is CASGPGQGTNEKLFF. Here the CDR3 DNA reads TGTGCTAGTGGTCCGGGACAGGGAACTAATGAAAAACTGTTTTTT. The chain couples TRBV12-5 to TRBJ1-4, with 9 bases that match TRBD1. The germline gives CDR1 LGHNT, CDR2 FRNRAP. The CDR3 totals 15 residues. V lost 5 bases and J lost 1; bases outside the gene matches: 2.

The chain combines TRBV7-9 with TRBJ1-2; no reliable D call. This CDR3 has 14 residues. The V gene's germline CDR1 is SEHNR and CDR2 FQNEAQ (reference sequence). Trimming took off 1 base at V and 0 bases at J, with 6 bases between the two ends. CDR3 in DNA: TGTGCCAGCAGCTTAGGAACAGCTAACTATGGCTACACCTTC. Its translation is CASSLGTANYGYTF.